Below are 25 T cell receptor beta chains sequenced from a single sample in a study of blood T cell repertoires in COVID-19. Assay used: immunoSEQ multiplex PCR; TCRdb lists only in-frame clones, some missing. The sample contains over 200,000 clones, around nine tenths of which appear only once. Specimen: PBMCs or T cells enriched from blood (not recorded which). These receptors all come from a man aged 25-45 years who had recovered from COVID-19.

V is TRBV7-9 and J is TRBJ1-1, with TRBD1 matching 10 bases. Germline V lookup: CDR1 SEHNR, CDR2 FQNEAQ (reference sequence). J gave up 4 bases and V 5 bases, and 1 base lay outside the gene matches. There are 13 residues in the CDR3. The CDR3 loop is CASSGQGGTEAFF. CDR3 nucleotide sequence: TGTGCCAGCAGCGGACAGGGGGGCACTGAAGCTTTCTTT.

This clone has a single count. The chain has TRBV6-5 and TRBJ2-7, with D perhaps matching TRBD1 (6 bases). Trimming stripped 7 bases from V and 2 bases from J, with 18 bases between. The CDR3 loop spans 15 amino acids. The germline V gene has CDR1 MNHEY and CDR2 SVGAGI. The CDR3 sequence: CASKYLPTGPYEQYF. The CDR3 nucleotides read TGTGCCAGCAAATACCTTCCGACAGGCCCCTACGAGCAGTACTTC.

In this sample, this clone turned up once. The CDR3: CASSLEQGSLYGYTF. The CDR3, as DNA: TGTGCCAGCAGCCTAGAACAGGGGTCTTTATATGGCTACACCTTC. The rearrangement links TRBV3-1 (or the pseudogene TRBV3-2) to TRBJ1-2, with 7 bases identical to TRBD1. CDR1 LGHDT and CDR2 YNNKEL come from the germline V gene (reference sequence). This CDR3 is 15 amino acids long. V shed 4 bases and J 5 bases; nucleotides not matched to a gene: 10.

CDR3 in amino acids: CASSQDLDRVNTEAFF. As DNA, the CDR3 is TGCGCCAGCAGCCAAGATCTAGACAGGGTGAACACTGAAGCTTTCTTT. This chain uses TRBV4-1 with TRBJ1-1, with 7 bases matching TRBD1. The CDR3 is 16 residues long. In germline, CDR1 is MGHRA, CDR2 YSYEKL. The junction had 4 bases not matched to a gene; V was cut back by 0 bases and J by 0 bases.

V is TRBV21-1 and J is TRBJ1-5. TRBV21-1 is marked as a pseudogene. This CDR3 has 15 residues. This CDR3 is CASSGRRPGNQPQHF. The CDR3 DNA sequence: TGTGCCAGCAGCGGGAGGCGCCCTGGCAATCAGCCCCAGCATTTT.

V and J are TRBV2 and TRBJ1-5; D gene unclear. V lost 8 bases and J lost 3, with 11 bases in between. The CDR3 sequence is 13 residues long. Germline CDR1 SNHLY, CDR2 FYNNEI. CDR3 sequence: CASVRENNQPQHF. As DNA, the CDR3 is TGTGCCAGCGTAAGGGAGAACAATCAGCCCCAGCATTTT.

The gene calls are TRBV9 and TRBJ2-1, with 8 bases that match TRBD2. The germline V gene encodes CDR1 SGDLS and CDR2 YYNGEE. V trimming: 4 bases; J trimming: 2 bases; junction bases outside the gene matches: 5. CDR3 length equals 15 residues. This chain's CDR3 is CASSTPGLAYNEQFF. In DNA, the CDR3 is TGTGCCAGCAGCACTCCGGGACTAGCCTACAATGAGCAGTTCTTC.

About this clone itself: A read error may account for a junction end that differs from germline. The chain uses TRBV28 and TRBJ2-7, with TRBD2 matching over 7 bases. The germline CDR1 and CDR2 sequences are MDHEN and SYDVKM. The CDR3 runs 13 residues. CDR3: CASSGGVFPAGLF. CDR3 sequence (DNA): TGTGCCAGTAGTGGGGGGGTTTTCCCCGCTGGCCTCTTC.

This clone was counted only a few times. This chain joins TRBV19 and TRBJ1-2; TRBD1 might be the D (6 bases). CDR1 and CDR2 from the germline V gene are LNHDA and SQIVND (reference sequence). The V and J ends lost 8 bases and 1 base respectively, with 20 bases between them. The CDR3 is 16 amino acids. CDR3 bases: TGTGCCAGTCAAGAAGTGGGGGCAGGGCTTAACTATGGCTACACCTTC. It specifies CASQEVGAGLNYGYTF.

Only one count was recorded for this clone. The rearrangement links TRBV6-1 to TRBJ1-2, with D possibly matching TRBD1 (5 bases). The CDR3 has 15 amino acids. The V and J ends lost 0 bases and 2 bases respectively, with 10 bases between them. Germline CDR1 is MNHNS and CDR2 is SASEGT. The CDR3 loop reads CASSEATAGNYGYTF. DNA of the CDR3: TGTGCCAGCAGTGAAGCGACAGCGGGCAACTATGGCTACACCTTC.

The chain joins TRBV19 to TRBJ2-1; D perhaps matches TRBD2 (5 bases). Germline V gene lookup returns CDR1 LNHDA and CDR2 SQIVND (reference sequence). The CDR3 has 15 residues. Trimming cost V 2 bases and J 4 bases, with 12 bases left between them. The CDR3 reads CASSITGILYNEQFF. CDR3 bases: TGTGCCAGTAGTATAACCGGGATCCTTTACAATGAGCAGTTCTTC. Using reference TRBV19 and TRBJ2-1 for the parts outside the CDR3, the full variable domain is DGGITQSPKYLFRKEGQNVTLSCEQNLNHDAMYWYRQDPGQGLRLIYYSQIVNDFQKGDIAEGYSVSREKKESFPLTVTSAQKNPTAFYLCASSITGILYNEQFFGPGTRLTVL.

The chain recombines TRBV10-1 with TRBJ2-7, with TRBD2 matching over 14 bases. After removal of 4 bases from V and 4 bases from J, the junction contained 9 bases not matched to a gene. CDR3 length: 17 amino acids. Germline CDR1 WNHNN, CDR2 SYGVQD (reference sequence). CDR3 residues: CASSATSGRASRYEQYF. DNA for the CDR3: TGCGCCAGCAGTGCGACTAGCGGGAGGGCCTCACGGTACGAGCAGTACTTC.

The CDR3 DNA follows: TGTGCCAGCAGCTTTATAAGGACAGCGATGAACACCGGGGAGCTGTTTTTT. Encoded protein: CASSFIRTAMNTGELFF. The rearrangement links TRBV7-9 to TRBJ2-2, with D possibly TRBD1 on 6 matching bases. V dropped 3 bases and J dropped 1 base, with 15 bases sitting between them. This CDR3 comprises 17 residues. Germline values: CDR1 SEHNR, CDR2 FQNEAQ (reference sequence).

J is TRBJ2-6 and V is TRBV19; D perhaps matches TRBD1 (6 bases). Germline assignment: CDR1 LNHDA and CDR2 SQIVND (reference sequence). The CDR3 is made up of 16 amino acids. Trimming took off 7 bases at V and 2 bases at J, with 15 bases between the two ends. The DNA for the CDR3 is TGTGCCAGTACAGGGGTTATTACTACTGGGGCCAACGTCCTGACTTTC. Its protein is CASTGVITTGANVLTF.

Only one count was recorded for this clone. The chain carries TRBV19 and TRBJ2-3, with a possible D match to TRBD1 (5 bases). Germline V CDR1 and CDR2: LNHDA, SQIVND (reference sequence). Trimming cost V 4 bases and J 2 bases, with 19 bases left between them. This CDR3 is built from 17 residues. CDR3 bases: TGTGCCAGTAGTAACAGCCGACCAGGGTTTATCACAGATACGCAGTATTTT. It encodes CASSNSRPGFITDTQYF.

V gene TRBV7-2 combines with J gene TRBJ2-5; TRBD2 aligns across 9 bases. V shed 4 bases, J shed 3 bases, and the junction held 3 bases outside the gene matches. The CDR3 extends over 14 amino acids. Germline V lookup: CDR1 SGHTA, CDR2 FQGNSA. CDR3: CASSSLAGKETQYF. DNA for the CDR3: TGTGCCAGCAGCTCCCTAGCGGGGAAAGAGACCCAGTACTTC.

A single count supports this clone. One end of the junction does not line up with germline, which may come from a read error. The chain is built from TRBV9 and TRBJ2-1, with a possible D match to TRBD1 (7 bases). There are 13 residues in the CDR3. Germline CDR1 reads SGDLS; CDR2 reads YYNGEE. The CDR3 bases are TGTGCCAGCAGCACCGGGACAGATAGCCGGGGGATCTTC. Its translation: CASSTGTDSRGIF.

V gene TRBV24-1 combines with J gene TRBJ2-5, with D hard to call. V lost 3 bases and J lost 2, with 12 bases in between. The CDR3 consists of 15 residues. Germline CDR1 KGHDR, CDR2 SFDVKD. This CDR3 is CATSDPRRLQETQYF. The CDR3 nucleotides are TGTGCCACCAGTGATCCGCGGCGGTTACAAGAGACCCAGTACTTC.

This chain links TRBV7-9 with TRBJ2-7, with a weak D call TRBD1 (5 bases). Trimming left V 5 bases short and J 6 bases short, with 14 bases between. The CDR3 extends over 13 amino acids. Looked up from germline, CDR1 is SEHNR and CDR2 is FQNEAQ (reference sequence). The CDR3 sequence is CASSDADSPEQYF. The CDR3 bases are TGTGCCAGCAGCGATGCCGACAGCCCCGAGCAGTACTTC.

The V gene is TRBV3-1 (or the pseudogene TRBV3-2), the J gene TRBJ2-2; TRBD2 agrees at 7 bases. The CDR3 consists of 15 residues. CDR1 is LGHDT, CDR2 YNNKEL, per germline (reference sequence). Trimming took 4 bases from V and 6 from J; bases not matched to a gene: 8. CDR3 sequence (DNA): TGTGCCAGCAGCCCGCGGGACTACCGGGCCGGGGAGCTGTTTTTT. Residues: CASSPRDYRAGELFF.

The CDR3 region is CASSQVRGAGAEKLFF. In DNA form, the CDR3 reads TGTGCCAGCAGCCAAGTTCGCGGGGCAGGAGCTGAAAAACTGTTTTTT. This chain uses TRBV4-2 with TRBJ1-4; D may be TRBD1 (5 bases). The CDR3 consists of 16 residues. Germline CDR1 and CDR2: LGHNA and YNFKEQ. V gave up 1 base and J gave up 7 bases, with 16 bases separating them.

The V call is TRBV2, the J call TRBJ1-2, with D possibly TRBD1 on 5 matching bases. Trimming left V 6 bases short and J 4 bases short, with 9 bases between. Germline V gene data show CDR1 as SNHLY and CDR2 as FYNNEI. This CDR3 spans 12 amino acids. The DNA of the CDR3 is TGTGCCAGCAGACAGGACATCTATGGCTACACCTTC. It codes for CASRQDIYGYTF.

CDR3 in DNA: TGTGCCAGCAGCCCACTTAATTACAATGAGCAGTTCTTC. Its protein is CASSPLNYNEQFF. The chain is built from TRBV7-2 and TRBJ2-1; D is unclear. The CDR3 covers 13 residues. Germline V lookup: CDR1 SGHTA, CDR2 FQGNSA. Trimming cost V 5 bases and J 4 bases, with 9 bases left between them. Filled out from reference TRBV7-2 and TRBJ2-1, the complete variable domain reads GAGVSQSPSNKVTEKGKDVELRCDPISGHTALYWYRQSLGQGLEFLIYFQGNSAPDKSGLPSDRFSAERTGGSVSTLTIQRTQQEDSAVYLCASSPLNYNEQFFGPGTRLTVL.

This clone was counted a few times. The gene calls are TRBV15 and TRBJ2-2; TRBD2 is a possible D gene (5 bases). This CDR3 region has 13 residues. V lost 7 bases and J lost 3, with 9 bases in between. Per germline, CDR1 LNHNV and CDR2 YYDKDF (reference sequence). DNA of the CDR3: TGTGCCACCAAAGGGAGCCACACCGGGGAGCTGTTTTTT. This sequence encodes CATKGSHTGELFF.

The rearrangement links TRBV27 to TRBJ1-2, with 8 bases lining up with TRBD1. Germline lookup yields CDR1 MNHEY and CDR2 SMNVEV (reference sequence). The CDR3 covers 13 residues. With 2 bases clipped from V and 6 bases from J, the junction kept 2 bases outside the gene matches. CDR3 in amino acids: CASSLRTGHGYTF. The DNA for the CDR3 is TGTGCCAGCAGTTTAAGGACAGGGCATGGCTACACCTTC.